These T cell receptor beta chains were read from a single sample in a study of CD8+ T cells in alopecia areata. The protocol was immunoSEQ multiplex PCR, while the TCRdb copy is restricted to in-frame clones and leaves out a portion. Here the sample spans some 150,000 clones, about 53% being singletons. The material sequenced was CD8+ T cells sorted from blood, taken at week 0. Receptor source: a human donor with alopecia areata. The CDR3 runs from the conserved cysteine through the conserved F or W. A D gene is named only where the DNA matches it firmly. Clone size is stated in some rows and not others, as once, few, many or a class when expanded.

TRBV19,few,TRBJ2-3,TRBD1,TGTGCCAGTAGTATCGGACAGGGAAGTGCAGATACGCAGTATTTT,CASSIGQGSADTQYF
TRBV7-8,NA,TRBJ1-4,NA,TGTGCCAGCAGCCCCACGGGAGGATCGGGTGAAAAACTGTTTTTT,CASSPTGGSGEKLFF
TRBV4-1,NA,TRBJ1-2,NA,TGCGCCAGCAGCCAAGACCCCGGGCGGGTCCACCCCTATGGCTACACCTTC,CASSQDPGRVHPYGYTF
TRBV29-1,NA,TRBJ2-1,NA,TGCAGCGTTGAGGTCAGAGTTGCCGAGCAGTTCTTC,CSVEVRVAEQFF
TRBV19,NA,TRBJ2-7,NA,TGTGCCAGTAGTATAGGAGGGGAGCAGTACTTC,CASSIGGEQYF
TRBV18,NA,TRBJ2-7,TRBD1,TGTGCCAGCTCACCAGTGTTATCAGGGGGCTACGAGCAGTACTTC,CASSPVLSGGYEQYF
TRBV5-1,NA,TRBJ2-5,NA,TGCGCCAGCAGCCCCCAGGGGGGGGGCTTAGAGACCCAGTACTTC,CASSPQGGGLETQYF
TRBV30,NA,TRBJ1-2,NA,TGTGCCTGGAGTGAGGAATGGGGAAACGACTTCGGCTACACCTTC,CAWSEEWGNDFGYTF
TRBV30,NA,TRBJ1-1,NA,TGTGCCTGGAGGGTGACAGGACACACTGAAGCTTTCTTT,CAWRVTGHTEAFF
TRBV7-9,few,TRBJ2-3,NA,TGTGCCAGCAGCTTAGGAGGGGCCGATACGCAGTATTTT,CASSLGGADTQYF
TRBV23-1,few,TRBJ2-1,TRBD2,TGCGCCAGCAGTCCCCCCGGCCCTAGCGGGGGGGACAATGAGCAGTTCTTC,CASSPPGPSGGDNEQFF
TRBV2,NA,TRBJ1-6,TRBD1,TGTGCCAGCAGCCAACGGAGGGGACAGATTGATTCACCCCTCCACTTT,CASSQRRGQIDSPLHF
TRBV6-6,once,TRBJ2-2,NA,TGTGCCAGCAGTTTGCAGGGCGGCGGGGAGCTGTTTTTT,CASSLQGGGELFF
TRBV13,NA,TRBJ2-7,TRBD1,TGTGCCAGCAGCTCCCGGGACAGGGGCTCCTACGAGCAGTACTTC,CASSSRDRGSYEQYF
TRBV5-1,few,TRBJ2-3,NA,TGCGCCAGCACCCGGGACTTGGTTTCGGATACGCAGTATTTT,CASTRDLVSDTQYF
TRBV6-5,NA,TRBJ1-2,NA,TGTGCCACCGCGGGACCCTATGGCTACACCTTC,CATAGPYGYTF
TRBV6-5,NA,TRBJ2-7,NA,TGTGCCAGCCGGGTTGGCACGGGATACGAGCAGTACTTC,CASRVGTGYEQYF
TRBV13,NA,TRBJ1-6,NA,TGTGCCAGCAGCTCCGGGACTTCAAATTCACCCCTCCACTTT,CASSSGTSNSPLHF
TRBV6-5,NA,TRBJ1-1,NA,TGTGCCAGCAGTTACTCAGGCGAGAGCCCCACTGAAGCTTTCTTT,CASSYSGESPTEAFF
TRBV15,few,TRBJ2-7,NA,TGTGCCACCAGGGCGGTGGATGCCTACGAGCAGTACTTC,CATRAVDAYEQYF
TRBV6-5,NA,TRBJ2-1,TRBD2,TGTGCCAGCAGTTACCTTGGACTAGCCGGGTGGGATGAGCAGTTCTTC,CASSYLGLAGWDEQFF
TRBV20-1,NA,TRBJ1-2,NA,TGCAGTGCCCCCAGGGACAACGGCTACACCTTC,CSAPRDNGYTF